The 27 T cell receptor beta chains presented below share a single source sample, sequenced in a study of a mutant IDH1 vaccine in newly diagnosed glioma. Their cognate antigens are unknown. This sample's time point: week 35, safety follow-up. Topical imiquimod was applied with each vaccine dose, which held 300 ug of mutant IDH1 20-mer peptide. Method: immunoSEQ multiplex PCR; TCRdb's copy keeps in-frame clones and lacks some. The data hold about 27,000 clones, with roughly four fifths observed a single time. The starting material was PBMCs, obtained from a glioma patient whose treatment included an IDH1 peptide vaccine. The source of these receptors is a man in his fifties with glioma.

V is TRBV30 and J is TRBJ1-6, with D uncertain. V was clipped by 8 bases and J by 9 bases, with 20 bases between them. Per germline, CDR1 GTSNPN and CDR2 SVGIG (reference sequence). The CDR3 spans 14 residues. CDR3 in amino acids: CAVNGQGAFSPLHF. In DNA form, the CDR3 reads TGTGCCGTAAATGGGCAAGGAGCATTTTCACCCCTCCACTTT.

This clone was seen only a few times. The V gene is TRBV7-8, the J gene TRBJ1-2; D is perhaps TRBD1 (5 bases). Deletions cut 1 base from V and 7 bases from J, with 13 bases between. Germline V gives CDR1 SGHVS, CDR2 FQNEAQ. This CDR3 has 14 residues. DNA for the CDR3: TGTGCCAGCAGCTTAGACCGAGACAGTGGTGGCTACACCTTC. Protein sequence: CASSLDRDSGGYTF.

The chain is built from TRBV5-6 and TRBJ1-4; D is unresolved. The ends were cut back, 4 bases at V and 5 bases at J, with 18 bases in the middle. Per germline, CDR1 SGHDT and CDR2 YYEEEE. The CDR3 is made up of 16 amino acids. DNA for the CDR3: TGTGCCAGCAGCCCCGGTGCCAGAGTGGACAATGAAAAACTGTTTTTT. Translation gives CASSPGARVDNEKLFF.

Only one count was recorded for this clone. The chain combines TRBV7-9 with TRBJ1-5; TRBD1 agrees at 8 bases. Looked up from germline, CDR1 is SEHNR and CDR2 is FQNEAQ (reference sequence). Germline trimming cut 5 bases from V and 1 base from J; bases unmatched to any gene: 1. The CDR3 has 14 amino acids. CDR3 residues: CASSRDRSNQPQHF. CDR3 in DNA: TGTGCCAGCAGCCGGGACAGGAGCAATCAGCCCCAGCATTTT.

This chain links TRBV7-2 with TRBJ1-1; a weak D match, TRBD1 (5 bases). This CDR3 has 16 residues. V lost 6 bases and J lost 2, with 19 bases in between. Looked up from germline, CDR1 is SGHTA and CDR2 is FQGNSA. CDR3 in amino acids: CASRISHRGRNTEAFF. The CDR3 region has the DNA TGTGCCAGCAGGATCAGCCACCGGGGGAGAAACACTGAAGCTTTCTTT. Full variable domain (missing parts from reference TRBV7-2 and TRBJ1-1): GAGVSQSPSNKVTEKGKDVELRCDPISGHTALYWYRQSLGQGLEFLIYFQGNSAPDKSGLPSDRFSAERTGGSVSTLTIQRTQQEDSAVYLCASRISHRGRNTEAFFGQGTRLTVV.

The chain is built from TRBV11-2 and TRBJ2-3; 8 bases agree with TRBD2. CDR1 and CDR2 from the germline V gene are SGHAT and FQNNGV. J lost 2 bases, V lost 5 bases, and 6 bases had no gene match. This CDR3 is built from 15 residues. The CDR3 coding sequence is TGTGCCAGCAGCCCAACGCGGGGGGACACAGATACGCAGTATTTT. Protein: CASSPTRGDTDTQYF.

DNA of the CDR3: TGTGCCAGCAGCTTAGCGGCGGTATCGAGGAATGAGCAGTTCTTC. Protein sequence: CASSLAAVSRNEQFF. The chain employs TRBV7-9 and TRBJ2-1, with D unclear. This CDR3 has 15 amino acids. The V end was cut by 0 bases, the J end by 7 bases, with 13 bases between. The germline CDR1 and CDR2 sequences are SEHNR and FQNEAQ (reference sequence).

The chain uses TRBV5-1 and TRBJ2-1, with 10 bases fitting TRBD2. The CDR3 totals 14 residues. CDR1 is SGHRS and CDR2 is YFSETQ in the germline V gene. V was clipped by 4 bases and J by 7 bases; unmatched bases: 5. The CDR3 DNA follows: TGCGCCAGCAGCGGTCCTAGCGGGAGAAATGAGCAGTTCTTC. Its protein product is CASSGPSGRNEQFF.

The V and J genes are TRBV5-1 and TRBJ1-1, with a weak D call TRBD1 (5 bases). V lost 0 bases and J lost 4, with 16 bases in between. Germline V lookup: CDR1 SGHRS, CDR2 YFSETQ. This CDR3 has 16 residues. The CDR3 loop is CASSLGVGGGGTEAFF. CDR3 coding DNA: TGCGCCAGCAGCTTGGGGGTGGGGGGAGGAGGCACTGAAGCTTTCTTT.

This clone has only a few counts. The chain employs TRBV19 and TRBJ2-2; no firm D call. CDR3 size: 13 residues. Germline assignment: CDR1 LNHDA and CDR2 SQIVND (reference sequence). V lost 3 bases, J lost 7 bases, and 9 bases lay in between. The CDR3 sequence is CASSISAIGELFF. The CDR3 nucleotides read TGTGCCAGTAGTATCTCTGCGATCGGGGAGCTGTTTTTT.

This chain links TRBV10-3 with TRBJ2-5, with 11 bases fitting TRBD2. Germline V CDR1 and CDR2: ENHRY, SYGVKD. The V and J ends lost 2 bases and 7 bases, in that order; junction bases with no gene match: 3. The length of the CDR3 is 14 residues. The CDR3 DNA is TGTGCCATCAGTGAGGCCACTAGCGGGGGGACCCAGTACTTC. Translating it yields CAISEATSGGTQYF.

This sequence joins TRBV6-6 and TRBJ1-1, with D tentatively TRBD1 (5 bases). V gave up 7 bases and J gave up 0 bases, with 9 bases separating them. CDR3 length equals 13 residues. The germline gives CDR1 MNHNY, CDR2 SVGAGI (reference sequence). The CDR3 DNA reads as TGTGCCAGCACGAGGGGTATGAACACTGAAGCTTTCTTT. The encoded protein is CASTRGMNTEAFF.

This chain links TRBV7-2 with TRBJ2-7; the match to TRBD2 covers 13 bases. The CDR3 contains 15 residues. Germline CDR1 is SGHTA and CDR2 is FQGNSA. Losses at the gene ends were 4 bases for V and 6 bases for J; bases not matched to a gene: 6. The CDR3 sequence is CASSSRLAGGPEQYF. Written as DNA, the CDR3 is TGTGCCAGCAGCTCGCGACTAGCGGGGGGACCCGAGCAGTACTTC.

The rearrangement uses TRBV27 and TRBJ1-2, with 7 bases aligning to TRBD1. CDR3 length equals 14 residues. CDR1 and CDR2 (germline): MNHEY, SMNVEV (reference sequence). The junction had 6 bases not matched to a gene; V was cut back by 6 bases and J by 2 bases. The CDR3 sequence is CASRSTTGNYGYTF. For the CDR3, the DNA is TGTGCCAGCAGGTCGACGACAGGGAACTATGGCTACACCTTC.

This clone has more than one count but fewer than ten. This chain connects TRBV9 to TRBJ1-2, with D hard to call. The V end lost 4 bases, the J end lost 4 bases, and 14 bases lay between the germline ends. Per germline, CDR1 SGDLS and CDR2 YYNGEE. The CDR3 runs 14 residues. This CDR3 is CASSPQRAVYGYTF. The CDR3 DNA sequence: TGTGCCAGCAGCCCCCAGAGGGCTGTCTATGGCTACACCTTC.

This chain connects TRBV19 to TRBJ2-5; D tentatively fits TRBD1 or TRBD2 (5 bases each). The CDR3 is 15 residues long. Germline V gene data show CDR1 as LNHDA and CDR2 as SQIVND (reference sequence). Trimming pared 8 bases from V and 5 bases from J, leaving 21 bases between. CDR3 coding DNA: TGTGCCAGTGGGACCGGGACCCCAGGGTGGGAGACCCAGTACTTC. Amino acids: CASGTGTPGWETQYF.

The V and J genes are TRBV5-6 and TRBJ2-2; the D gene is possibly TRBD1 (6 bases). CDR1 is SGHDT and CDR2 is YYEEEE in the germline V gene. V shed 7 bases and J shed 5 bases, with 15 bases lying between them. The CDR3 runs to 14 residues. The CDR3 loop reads CASRLGQKTGELFF. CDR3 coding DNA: TGTGCCAGCCGTCTCGGACAGAAGACCGGGGAGCTGTTTTTT.

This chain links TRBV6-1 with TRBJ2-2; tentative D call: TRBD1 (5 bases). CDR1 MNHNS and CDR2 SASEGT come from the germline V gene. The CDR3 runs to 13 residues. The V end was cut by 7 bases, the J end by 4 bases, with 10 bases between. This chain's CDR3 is CASIRVGTGELFF. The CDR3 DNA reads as TGTGCCAGCATCAGGGTCGGCACCGGGGAGCTGTTTTTT.

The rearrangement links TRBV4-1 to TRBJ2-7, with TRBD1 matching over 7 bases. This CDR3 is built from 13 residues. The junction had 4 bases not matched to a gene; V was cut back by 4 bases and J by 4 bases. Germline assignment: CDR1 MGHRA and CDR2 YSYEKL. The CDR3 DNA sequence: TGCGCCAGCAGCCGGGACAGCGAATACGAGCAGTACTTC. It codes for CASSRDSEYEQYF.

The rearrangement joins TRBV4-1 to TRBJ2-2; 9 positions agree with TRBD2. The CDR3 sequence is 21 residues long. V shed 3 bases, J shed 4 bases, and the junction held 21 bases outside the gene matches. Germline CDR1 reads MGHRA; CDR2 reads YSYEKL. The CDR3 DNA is TGCGCCAGCAGCCAGGAAAGCCTAAGGAGACTAGCGGCTGGGCGCACCGGGGAGCTGTTTTTT. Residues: CASSQESLRRLAAGRTGELFF.

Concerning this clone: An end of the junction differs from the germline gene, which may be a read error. In nucleotides, the CDR3 is TGCGCCAGCAGCTTGGATTCGACAAACATTGAAGCTTTCTTT. This encodes CASSLDSTNIEAFF. The chain couples TRBV5-1 to TRBJ1-1; no definite D call. The germline V gene has CDR1 SGHRS and CDR2 YFSETQ. The CDR3 covers 14 residues. The whole variable domain, filled in from reference TRBV5-1 and TRBJ1-1, reads KAGVTQTPRYLIKTRGQQVTLSCSPISGHRSVSWYQQTPGQGLQFLFEYFSETQRNKGNFPGRFSGRQFSNSRSEMNVSTLELGDSALYLCASSLDSTNIEAFFGQGTRLTVV.

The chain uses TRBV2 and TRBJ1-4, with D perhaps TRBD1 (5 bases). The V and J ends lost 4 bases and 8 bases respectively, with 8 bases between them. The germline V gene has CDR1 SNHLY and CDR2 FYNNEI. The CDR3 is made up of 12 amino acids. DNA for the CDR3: TGTGCCAGCAGTGCCGAGGGGGAAAAACTGTTTTTT. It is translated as CASSAEGEKLFF. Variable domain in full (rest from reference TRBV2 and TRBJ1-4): EPEVTQTPSHQVTQMGQEVILRCVPISNHLYFYWYRQILGQKVEFLVSFYNNEISEKSEIFDDQFSVERPDGSNFTLKIRSTKLEDSAMYFCASSAEGEKLFFGSGTQLSVL.

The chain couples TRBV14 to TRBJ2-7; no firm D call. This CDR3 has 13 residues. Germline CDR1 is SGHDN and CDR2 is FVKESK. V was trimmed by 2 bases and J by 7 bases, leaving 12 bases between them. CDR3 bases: TGTGCCAGCAGCCAAAGCCGGTCCCGAGAGCAGTACTTC. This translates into CASSQSRSREQYF.

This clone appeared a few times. CDR3 loop: CATSREAVNTEAFF. CDR3 in DNA: TGTGCCACCTCCCGGGAAGCTGTGAACACTGAAGCTTTCTTT. The J gene is TRBJ1-1, the V gene TRBV18; D ambiguous. Germline loops: CDR1 KGHSH, CDR2 LQKENI. The V gene lost 10 bases and the J gene lost 0 bases, with 15 bases spanning the gap. The CDR3 has 14 residues.

The CDR3 loop reads CASSTTGGPYEQFF. The CDR3 DNA follows: TGTGCCAGTAGTACCACGGGGGGGCCCTATGAGCAGTTCTTC. The V call is TRBV19, the J call TRBJ2-1, with TRBD2 matching 8 bases. CDR1 LNHDA and CDR2 SQIVND come from the germline V gene (reference sequence). Trimming cost V 4 bases and J 8 bases; bases outside gene matches: 7. The CDR3 is made up of 14 amino acids.

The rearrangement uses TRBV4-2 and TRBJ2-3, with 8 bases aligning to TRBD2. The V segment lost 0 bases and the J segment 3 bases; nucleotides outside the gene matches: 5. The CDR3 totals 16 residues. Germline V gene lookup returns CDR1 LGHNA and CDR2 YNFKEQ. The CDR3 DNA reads TGTGCCAGCAGCCAAGATGGGCTAGCGGGTACAGATACGCAGTATTTT. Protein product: CASSQDGLAGTDTQYF.

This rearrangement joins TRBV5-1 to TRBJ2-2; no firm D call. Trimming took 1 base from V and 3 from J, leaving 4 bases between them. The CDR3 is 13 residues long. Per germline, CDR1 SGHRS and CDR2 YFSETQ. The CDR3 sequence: CASSLTDTGELFF. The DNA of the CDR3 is TGCGCCAGCAGCTTGACGGACACCGGGGAGCTGTTTTTT.